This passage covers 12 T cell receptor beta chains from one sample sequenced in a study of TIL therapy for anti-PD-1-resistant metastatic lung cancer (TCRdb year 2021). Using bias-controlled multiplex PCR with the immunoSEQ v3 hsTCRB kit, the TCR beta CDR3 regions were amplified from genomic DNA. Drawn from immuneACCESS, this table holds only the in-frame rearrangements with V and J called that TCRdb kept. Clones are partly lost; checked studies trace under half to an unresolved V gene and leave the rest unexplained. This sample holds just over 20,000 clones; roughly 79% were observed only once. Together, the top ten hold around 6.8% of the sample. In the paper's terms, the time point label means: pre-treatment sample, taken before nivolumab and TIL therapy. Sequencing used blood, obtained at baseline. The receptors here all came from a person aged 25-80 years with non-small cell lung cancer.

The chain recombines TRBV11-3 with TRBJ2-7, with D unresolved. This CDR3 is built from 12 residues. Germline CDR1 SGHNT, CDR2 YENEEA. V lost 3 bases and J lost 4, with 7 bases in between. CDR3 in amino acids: CASSLDGYEQYF. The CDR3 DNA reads TGTGCCAGCAGCTTGGATGGTTACGAGCAGTACTTC. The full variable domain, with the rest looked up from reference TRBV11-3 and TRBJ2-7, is EAGVVQSPRYKIIEKKQPVAFWCNPISGHNTLYWYLQNLGQGPELLIRYENEEAVDDSQLPKDRFSAERLKGVDSTLKIQPAELGDSAVYLCASSLDGYEQYFGPGTRLTVT.

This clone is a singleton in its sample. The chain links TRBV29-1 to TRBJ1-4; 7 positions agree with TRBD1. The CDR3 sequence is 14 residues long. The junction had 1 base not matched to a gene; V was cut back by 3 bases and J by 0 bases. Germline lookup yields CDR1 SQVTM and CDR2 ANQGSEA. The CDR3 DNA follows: TGCAGCGTTGAGGGGACAGCAACTAATGAAAAACTGTTTTTT. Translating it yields CSVEGTATNEKLFF.

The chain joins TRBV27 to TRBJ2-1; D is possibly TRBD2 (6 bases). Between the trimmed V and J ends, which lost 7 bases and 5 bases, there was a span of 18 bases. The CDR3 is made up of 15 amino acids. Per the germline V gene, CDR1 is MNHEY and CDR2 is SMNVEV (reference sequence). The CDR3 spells CASKLVASEHNEQFF. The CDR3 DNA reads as TGTGCCAGCAAATTAGTGGCTAGCGAACACAATGAGCAGTTCTTC.

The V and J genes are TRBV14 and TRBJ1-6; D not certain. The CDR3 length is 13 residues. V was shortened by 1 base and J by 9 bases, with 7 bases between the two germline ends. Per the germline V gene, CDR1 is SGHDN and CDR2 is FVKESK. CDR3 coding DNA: TGTGCCAGCAGCCAAGCCAGAGGTTCACCCCTCCACTTT. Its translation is CASSQARGSPLHF.

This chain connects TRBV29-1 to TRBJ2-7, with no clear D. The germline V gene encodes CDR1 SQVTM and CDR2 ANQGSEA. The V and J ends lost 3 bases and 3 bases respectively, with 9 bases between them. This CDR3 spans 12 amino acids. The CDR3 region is CSVDGLNYEQYF. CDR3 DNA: TGCAGCGTTGACGGCCTTAACTACGAGCAGTACTTC.

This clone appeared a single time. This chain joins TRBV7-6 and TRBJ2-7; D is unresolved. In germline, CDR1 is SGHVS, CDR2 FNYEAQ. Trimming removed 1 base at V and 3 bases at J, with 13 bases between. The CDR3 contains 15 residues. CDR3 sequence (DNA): TGTGCCAGCAGCTTAGGGCCGACTGGTAACTACGAGCAGTACTTC. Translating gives CASSLGPTGNYEQYF. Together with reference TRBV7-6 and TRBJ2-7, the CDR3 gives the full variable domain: GAGVSQSPRYKVTKRGQDVALRCDPISGHVSLYWYRQALGQGPEFLTYFNYEAQQDKSGLPNDRFSAERPEGSISTLTIQRTEQRDSAMYRCASSLGPTGNYEQYFGPGTRLTVT.

The CDR3 nucleotides are TGTGCCAGCAGCCTAGGACTTGCCTACGAGCAGTACTTC. Residues: CASSLGLAYEQYF. J is TRBJ2-7 and V is TRBV7-2; D may be TRBD2 (5 bases). The CDR3 consists of 13 residues. V was clipped by 5 bases and J by 2 bases, with 10 bases between them. Germline V gene sequence: CDR1 SGHTA, CDR2 FQGNSA.

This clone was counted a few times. CDR3 bases: TGTGCCAGCAGTGCGGACAGGGGTGACTATGGCTACACCTTC. Its protein is CASSADRGDYGYTF. V usage is TRBV2 and J usage is TRBJ1-2; TRBD1 aligns across 9 bases. Germline values: CDR1 SNHLY, CDR2 FYNNEI. CDR3 length: 14 amino acids. V was pared by 4 bases and J by 3 bases, with 3 bases of the junction left unmatched.

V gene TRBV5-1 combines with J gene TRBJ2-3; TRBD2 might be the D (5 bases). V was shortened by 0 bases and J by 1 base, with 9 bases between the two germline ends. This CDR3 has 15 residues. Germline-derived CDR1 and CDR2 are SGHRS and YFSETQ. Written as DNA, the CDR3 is TGCGCCAGCAGCTTGGGGGGAGACCGCACAGATACGCAGTATTTT. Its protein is CASSLGGDRTDTQYF.

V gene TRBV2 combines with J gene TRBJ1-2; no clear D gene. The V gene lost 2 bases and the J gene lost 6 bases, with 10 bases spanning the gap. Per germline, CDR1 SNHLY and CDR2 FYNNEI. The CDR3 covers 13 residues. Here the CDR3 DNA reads TGTGCCAGCAGTGAAAACATACCTAATGGCTACACCTTC. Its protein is CASSENIPNGYTF.

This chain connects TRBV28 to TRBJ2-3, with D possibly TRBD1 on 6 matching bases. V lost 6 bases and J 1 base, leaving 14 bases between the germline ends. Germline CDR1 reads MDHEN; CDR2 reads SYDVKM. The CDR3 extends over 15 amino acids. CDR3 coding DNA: TGTGCCAGCAGGGCGACAGGTTCACGCACAGATACGCAGTATTTT. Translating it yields CASRATGSRTDTQYF.

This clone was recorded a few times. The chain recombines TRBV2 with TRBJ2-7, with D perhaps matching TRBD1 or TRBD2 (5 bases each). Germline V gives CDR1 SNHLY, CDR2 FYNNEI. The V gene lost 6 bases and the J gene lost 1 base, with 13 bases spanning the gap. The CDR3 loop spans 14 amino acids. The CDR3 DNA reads TGTGCCAGCAGAGGGGAGTTTCGGTCCTACGAGCAGTACTTC. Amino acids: CASRGEFRSYEQYF.